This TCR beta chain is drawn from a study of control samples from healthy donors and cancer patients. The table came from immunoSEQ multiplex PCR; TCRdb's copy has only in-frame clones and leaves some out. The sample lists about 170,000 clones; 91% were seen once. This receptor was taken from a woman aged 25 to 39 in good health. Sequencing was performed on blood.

The DNA for the CDR3 is TGTGCCAGCAGCATCCGGGACAACTACGAGCAGTACTTC. This translates into CASSIRDNYEQYF. The chain recombines TRBV9 with TRBJ2-7; weak D call: TRBD1 (6 bases). V was cut by 4 bases and J by 3 bases, with 11 bases left in between. Germline assignment: CDR1 SGDLS and CDR2 YYNGEE. The CDR3 runs 13 residues.